Each of the 9 T cell receptor beta chains below was sequenced from the same sample in a study of shared clonotypes between healthy human individuals. Produced via immunoSEQ multiplex PCR; TCRdb's table is partial and in-frame only. Here the sample spans millions of clones, 85% to 95% being singletons. The sequenced sample consisted of naive CD4+ T cells sorted from blood. Described subset: CD45RA+ positively selected. The receptors come from a young man in good health.

The chain combines TRBV29-1 with TRBJ2-7, with D possibly TRBD2 on 6 matching bases. V lost 3 bases and J lost 5, with 14 bases in between. The CDR3 has 13 residues. Per the germline V gene, CDR1 is SQVTM and CDR2 is ANQGSEA. For the CDR3, the DNA is TGCAGCGTTGAGGTAGGGAGGAGGGACGAGCAGTACTTC. This encodes CSVEVGRRDEQYF.

Note on this clone: Other DNA sequences from this sample encode an identical CDR3 as well. The V and J genes are TRBV6-5 and TRBJ1-1; possible D gene TRBD1, 6 bases. CDR3 length equals 13 residues. Between the trimmed V and J ends, which lost 6 bases and 5 bases, there was a span of 13 bases. Germline CDR1 and CDR2: MNHEY and SVGAGI. The CDR3 DNA reads as TGTGCCAGCAGGCCGGGGGGGCGGACTGAAGCTTTCTTT. It specifies CASRPGGRTEAFF.

The chain combines TRBV9 with TRBJ2-5; 10 nucleotides align to TRBD1. Germline CDR1 reads SGDLS; CDR2 reads YYNGEE. The V and J ends lost 3 bases and 4 bases, in that order; junction bases with no gene match: 3. This CDR3 comprises 14 residues. The CDR3 DNA follows: TGTGCCAGCAGCGACCGGGACAGGGGAGAGACCCAGTACTTC. It encodes CASSDRDRGETQYF. The full variable domain, in which reference TRBV9 and TRBJ2-5 provide the parts outside the CDR3, is DSGVTQTPKHLITATGQRVTLRCSPRSGDLSVYWYQQSLDQGLQFLIQYYNGEERAKGNILERFSAQQFPDLHSELNLSSLELGDSALYFCASSDRDRGETQYFGPGTRLLVL.

The gene calls are TRBV5-1 and TRBJ2-7; D may be TRBD2 (7 bases). V was pared by 3 bases and J by 4 bases, with 14 bases between. The CDR3 loop spans 14 amino acids. Germline-derived CDR1 and CDR2 are SGHRS and YFSETQ. The CDR3 region has the DNA TGCGCCAGCAGCTGGGCGGGGGCCGAGTACGAGCAGTACTTC. It encodes CASSWAGAEYEQYF. Filled out from reference TRBV5-1 and TRBJ2-7, the complete variable domain reads KAGVTQTPRYLIKTRGQQVTLSCSPISGHRSVSWYQQTPGQGLQFLFEYFSETQRNKGNFPGRFSGRQFSNSRSEMNVSTLELGDSALYLCASSWAGAEYEQYFGPGTRLTVT.

The chain couples TRBV7-2 to TRBJ2-1; 8 nucleotides line up with TRBD1. Unmatched junction bases numbered 13, after V lost 8 bases and J lost 10 bases. The CDR3 contains 14 residues. CDR1 SGHTA and CDR2 FQGNSA come from the germline V gene. The CDR3, as DNA: TGTGCCAGCCGACGGACAGGGTATTGGGCCGAGCAGTTCTTC. It codes for CASRRTGYWAEQFF.

With respect to this clone: Other DNA sequences of this sample code for an identical CDR3. The chain is built from TRBV28 and TRBJ2-5; D not certain. CDR3 length: 11 amino acids. CDR1 MDHEN and CDR2 SYDVKM come from the germline V gene. V dropped 5 bases and J dropped 4 bases, with 5 bases sitting between them. The CDR3 reads CASSPRETQYF. The DNA of the CDR3 is TGTGCCAGCAGTCCTCGAGAGACCCAGTACTTC.

As regards this clone: Other nucleotide sequences from this sample produce the same CDR3. V and J are TRBV11-2 and TRBJ2-5; D not certain. CDR1 is SGHAT and CDR2 is FQNNGV in the germline V gene. The CDR3 extends over 13 amino acids. The V end lost 3 bases, the J end lost 5 bases, and 10 bases lay between the germline ends. The chain's CDR3 is CASSLGVGETQYF. Here the CDR3 DNA reads TGTGCCAGCAGCTTGGGCGTGGGGGAGACCCAGTACTTC.

The chain carries TRBV30 and TRBJ2-7; tentatively, D is TRBD1 (6 bases). V was pared by 4 bases and J by 5 bases, with 9 bases between. There are 11 residues in the CDR3. Germline V lookup: CDR1 GTSNPN, CDR2 SVGIG (reference sequence). CDR3 DNA sequence: TGTGCCTGGAACAGGGTGGACGAGCAGTACTTC. As protein: CAWNRVDEQYF.

As concerns this clone: Other DNA sequences in this sample translate to the same CDR3. Written as DNA, the CDR3 is TGTGCCAGCAGTGGGACAGGGGCCGGGGAGCTGTTTTTT. It specifies CASSGTGAGELFF. The chain is built from TRBV2 and TRBJ2-2; 9 nucleotides line up with TRBD1. This CDR3 spans 13 amino acids. The V gene's germline CDR1 is SNHLY and CDR2 FYNNEI. The V gene end was trimmed by 4 bases and the J gene end by 6 bases; junction bases not matched to a gene: 0.